The T cell receptor (beta chain) under discussion was sequenced for a study of OX40 agonist ivuxolimab in advanced cancers. About the study: Every patient in dose escalation had hepatocellular carcinoma, melanoma, renal cell or head and neck cancer. A male proportion of 82.7% was recorded, with mean age 60 years and range roughly 23 to 90. Study results and limitations: Among expanded peripheral T cells, antigen specificity went undetermined. Low levels of normalized T-cell clonal expansion also appeared in some nonresponders.

This table comes from immunoSEQ multiplex PCR, and its TCRdb copy is limited to in-frame clones, with some not included. Here the sample spans 100,000 to 150,000 clones, around 93% being singletons. Points on this clone: The antigen remains unidentified.

The CDR3 totals 16 residues. The ends were cut back, 3 bases at V and 2 bases at J, with 14 bases in the middle. Germline V gene data show CDR1 as LNHNV and CDR2 as YYDKDF (reference sequence). The clonotype originates from an adult with an advanced solid tumor such as melanoma, head and neck, liver or kidney cancer. The chain recombines TRBV15 with TRBJ2-1, with D perhaps TRBD1 or TRBD2 (5 bases each). The sample consisted of CD4+ or CD8+ T cells sorted from blood, taken in a trial of the OX40 agonist ivuxolimab. The CDR3 DNA reads TGTGCCACCAGCAGTGACAATCGGGGCCCCTACAATGAGCAGTTCTTC. Translated, it gives CATSSDNRGPYNEQFF.